This T cell receptor beta chain was sequenced for a study of blood T cells in healthy people across ages. Notes on the study in general: Age advanced and TCR beta diversity per million T cells fell, roughly linearly.

In the case of this clonotype: The antigen is not known.

The germline CDR1 and CDR2 sequences are DFQATT and SNEGSKA (reference sequence). The length of the CDR3 is 13 residues. Then a second PCR, running roughly 7 to 12 cycles, was carried out with a sample-barcoded 5' primer and a J-beta primer mix. One entry per CDR3 protein results from TCRdb running MiXCR on the 5' RACE reads. Here the sample spans approximately 800,000 distinct CDR3 sequences, 35% to 40% being singletons. This TCR came from a man aged 18-30 years in good health. This chain joins TRBV20-1 and TRBJ2-1; D might be TRBD1 or TRBD2, each matching 5 bases. The DNA end is a closer match to TRBJ2-7, so the J assignment may be wrong. The sample taken for sequencing was blood. The CDR3 DNA is TGCAGTTTTGCCGGGACGGGGAACAATGAGCAGTACTTC. Amino acid sequence: CSFAGTGNNEQYF.